This is a list of T cell receptor beta chains from one sample in a study of blood T cell repertoires in COVID-19. Clones were read by immunoSEQ multiplex PCR, and TCRdb kept only the in-frame ones, dropping some. The sample has about 300,000 clones, roughly 90% seen once. Sequencing was performed on peripheral blood. All receptors come from a young man who had recovered from COVID-19. Both conserved end residues are part of each CDR3. The D gene is left open where the match is weak. Clone size is given for some rows only: seen once, a few or many times, or a class if the clone is expanded.

TRBV10-3	.	TRBD2	TRBJ2-1	CAISEEGRLAGYNEQFF	TGTGCCATCAGTGAGGAGGGGCGACTAGCGGGGTACAATGAGCAGTTCTTC
TRBV5-4	.	TRBD1	TRBJ2-2	CASSRTGYTGELFF	TGTGCCAGCAGCAGGACAGGGTACACCGGGGAGCTGTTTTTT
TRBV29-1	.	.	TRBJ1-2	CSVSGGVTGYTF	TGCAGCGTTTCCGGGGGGGTCACGGGCTACACCTTC
TRBV27	.	.	TRBJ2-3	CASSLGHPTDTQYF	TGTGCCAGCAGTTTGGGACACCCCACAGATACGCAGTATTTT
TRBV7-2	.	TRBD2	TRBJ2-7	CASSLVGLAGAYEQYF	TGTGCCAGCAGCTTAGTTGGACTAGCGGGGGCCTACGAGCAGTACTTC
TRBV27	.	.	TRBJ2-1	CASSLGGGLNEQFF	TGTGCCAGCAGTTTAGGAGGGGGCCTGAATGAGCAGTTCTTC
TRBV15	.	TRBD2	TRBJ2-3	CATSATGGDTQYF	TGTGCCACCAGCGCAACCGGGGGGGATACGCAGTATTTT
TRBV7-6	.	.	TRBJ1-5	CASSLAEGQPQHF	TGTGCCAGCAGCTTAGCGGAGGGTCAGCCCCAGCATTTT
TRBV7-3	.	TRBD2	TRBJ2-1	CASSPKGTGLAGGPDEQFF	TGTGCCAGCAGCCCAAAAGGGACAGGGCTAGCGGGGGGGCCAGATGAGCAGTTCTTC
TRBV6-1	.	TRBD2	TRBJ2-5	CASSELAGETQYF	TGTGCCAGCAGTGAATTAGCGGGAGAGACCCAGTACTTC
TRBV7-2	few	.	TRBJ2-7	CASSLAGFELYEQYF	TGTGCCAGCAGCTTGGCAGGGTTTGAACTCTACGAGCAGTACTTC
TRBV6-5	once	.	TRBJ2-7	CASSYGGRYEQYF	TGTGCCAGCAGTTACGGGGGGAGGTACGAGCAGTACTTC
TRBV7-7	few	.	TRBJ2-1	CASSLVVGENRPRESFF	TGTGCTAGCAGCTTAGTGGTGGGAGAAAACCGCCCTCGAGAGTCGTTCTTC
TRBV3-1/TRBV3-2	.	.	TRBJ2-3	CASSQGNSLTDTQYF	TGTGCCAGCAGCCAAGGTAACAGTCTCACAGATACGCAGTATTTT